This TCR beta chain was identified in a study of shared clonotypes between healthy human individuals. Study-wide background: A donor's plate count was three for CD4 naive and three for CD4 memory; CD8 naive had two and CD8 memory one. Broader study findings: The sampled material consisted only of blood, and tissue repertoires are likely to differ. Generally, naive subsets (rather than memory subsets) showed larger estimated richness.

Clones were read by immunoSEQ multiplex PCR, and TCRdb kept only the in-frame ones, dropping some. Seen here are roughly 590,000 clones, nearly 97% observed once, and the top ten hold 0.095% to 0.12%. Trimming shortened V by 1 base and J by 0 bases, and 7 bases separated the two germline ends. The CDR3 contains 13 residues. Per germline, CDR1 SQVTM and CDR2 ANQGSEA. As concerns this clone: What it recognizes is unknown.

CD45RO-negative CD8 cells positively selected for CCR7 made up the naive population, which excluded terminally differentiated effector memory CD45RA+ cells. Only Caucasian adults living in Nashville, Tennessee served as donors. This TCR was sampled from a woman aged 25-40 years in good health. Specimen: naive CD8+ T cells sorted from blood. The chain has TRBV29-1 and TRBJ2-7; D is uncertain. The DNA of the CDR3 is TGCAGCGTTGAAGGACTGGACTCCTACGAGCAGTACTTC. Encoded protein: CSVEGLDSYEQYF.